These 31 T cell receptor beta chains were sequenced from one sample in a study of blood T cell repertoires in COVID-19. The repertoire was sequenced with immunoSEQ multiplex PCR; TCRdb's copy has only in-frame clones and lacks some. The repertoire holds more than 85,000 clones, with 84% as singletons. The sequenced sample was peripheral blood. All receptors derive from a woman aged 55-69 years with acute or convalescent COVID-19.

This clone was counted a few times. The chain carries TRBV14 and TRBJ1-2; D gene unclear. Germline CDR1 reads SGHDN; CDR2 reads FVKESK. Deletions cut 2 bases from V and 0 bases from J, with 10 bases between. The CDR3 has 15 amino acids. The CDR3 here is CASSQQAKANYGYTF. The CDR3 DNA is TGTGCCAGCAGCCAACAGGCGAAAGCTAACTATGGCTACACCTTC.

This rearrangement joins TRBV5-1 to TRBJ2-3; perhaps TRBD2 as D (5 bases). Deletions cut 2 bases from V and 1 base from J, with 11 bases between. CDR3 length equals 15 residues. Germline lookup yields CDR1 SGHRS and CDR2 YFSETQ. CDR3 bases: TGCGCCAGCAGCTTCAGAGGGTTGGGCACAGATACGCAGTATTTT. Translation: CASSFRGLGTDTQYF.

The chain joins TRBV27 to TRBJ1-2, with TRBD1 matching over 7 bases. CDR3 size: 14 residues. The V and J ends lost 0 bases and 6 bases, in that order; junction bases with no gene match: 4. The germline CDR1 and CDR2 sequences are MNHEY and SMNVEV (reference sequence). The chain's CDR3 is CASSLSLQGNGYTF. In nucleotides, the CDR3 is TGTGCCAGCAGTTTATCGTTACAGGGGAATGGCTACACCTTC.

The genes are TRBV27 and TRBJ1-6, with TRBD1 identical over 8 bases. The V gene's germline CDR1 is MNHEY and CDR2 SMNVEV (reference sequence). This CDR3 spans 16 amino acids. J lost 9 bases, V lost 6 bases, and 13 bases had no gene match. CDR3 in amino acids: CASRPNRRQGSSPLHF. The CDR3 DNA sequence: TGTGCCAGCAGACCCAACCGTCGACAGGGGAGTTCACCCCTCCACTTT.

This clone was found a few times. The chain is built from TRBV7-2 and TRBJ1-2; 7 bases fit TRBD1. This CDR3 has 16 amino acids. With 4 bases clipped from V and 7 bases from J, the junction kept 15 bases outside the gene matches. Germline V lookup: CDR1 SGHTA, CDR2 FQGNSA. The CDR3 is CASSSYAGGGTPGYTF. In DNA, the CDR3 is TGTGCCAGCAGCTCATACGCAGGGGGTGGCACTCCTGGCTACACCTTC. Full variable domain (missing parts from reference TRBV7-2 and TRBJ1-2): GAGVSQSPSNKVTEKGKDVELRCDPISGHTALYWYRQSLGQGLEFLIYFQGNSAPDKSGLPSDRFSAERTGGSVSTLTIQRTQQEDSAVYLCASSSYAGGGTPGYTFGSGTRLTVV.

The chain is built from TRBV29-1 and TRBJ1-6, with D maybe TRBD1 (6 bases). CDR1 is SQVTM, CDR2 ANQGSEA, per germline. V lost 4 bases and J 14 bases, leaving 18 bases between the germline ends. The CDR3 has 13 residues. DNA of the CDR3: TGCAGCGTTGTAGTGGTAGAAGGGGGATCCCTCCACTTT. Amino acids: CSVVVVEGGSLHF.

The CDR3 is CASSQANYYGELFF. DNA for the CDR3: TGTGCCAGCAGCCAGGCAAACTATTACGGGGAGCTGTTTTTT. This rearrangement joins TRBV3-1 (or the pseudogene TRBV3-2) to TRBJ2-2, with D unresolved. Trimming stripped 3 bases from V and 7 bases from J, with 12 bases between. The CDR3 extends over 14 amino acids. Germline-derived CDR1 and CDR2 are LGHDT and YNNKEL (reference sequence).

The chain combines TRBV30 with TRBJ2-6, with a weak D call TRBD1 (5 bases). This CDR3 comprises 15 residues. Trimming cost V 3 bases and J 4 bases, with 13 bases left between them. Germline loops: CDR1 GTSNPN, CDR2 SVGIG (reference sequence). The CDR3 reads CAWRSQGSGANVLTF. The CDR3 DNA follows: TGTGCCTGGAGGTCCCAGGGAAGCGGGGCCAACGTCCTGACTTTC.

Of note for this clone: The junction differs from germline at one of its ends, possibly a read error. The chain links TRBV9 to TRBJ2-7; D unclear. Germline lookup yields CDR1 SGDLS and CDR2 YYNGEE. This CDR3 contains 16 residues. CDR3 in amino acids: CASSVASERNSHEQYF. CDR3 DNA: TGTGCCAGCAGCGTAGCTAGTGAACGGAACTCCCACGAGCAGTACTTC.

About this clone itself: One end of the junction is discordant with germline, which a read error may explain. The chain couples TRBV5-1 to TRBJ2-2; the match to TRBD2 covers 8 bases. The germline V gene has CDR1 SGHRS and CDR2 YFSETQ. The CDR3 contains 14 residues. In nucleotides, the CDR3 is TGCGCCAGCAGCCCGACTAGCGAGGCCGGCGAGCTGTTTTTT. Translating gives CASSPTSEAGELFF.

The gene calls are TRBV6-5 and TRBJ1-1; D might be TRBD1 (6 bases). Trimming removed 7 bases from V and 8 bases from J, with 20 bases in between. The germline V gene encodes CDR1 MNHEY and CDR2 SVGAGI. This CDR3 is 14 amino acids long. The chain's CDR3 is CASTETAGTQEAFF. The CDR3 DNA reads TGTGCCAGCACGGAGACGGCCGGGACACAAGAAGCTTTCTTT.

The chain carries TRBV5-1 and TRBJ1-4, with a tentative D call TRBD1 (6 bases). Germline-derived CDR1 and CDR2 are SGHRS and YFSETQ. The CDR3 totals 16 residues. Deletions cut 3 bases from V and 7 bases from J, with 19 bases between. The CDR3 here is CASSSTAGAWSEKLFF. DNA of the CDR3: TGCGCCAGCAGCTCGACAGCAGGGGCTTGGAGTGAAAAACTGTTTTTT.

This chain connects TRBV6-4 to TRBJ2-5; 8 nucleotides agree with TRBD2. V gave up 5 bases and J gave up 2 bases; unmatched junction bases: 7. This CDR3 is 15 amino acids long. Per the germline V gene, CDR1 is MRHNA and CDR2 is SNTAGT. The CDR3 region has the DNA TGTGCCAGCAGTTTACTAGCGGAGAAACAAGAGACCCAGTACTTC. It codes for CASSLLAEKQETQYF.

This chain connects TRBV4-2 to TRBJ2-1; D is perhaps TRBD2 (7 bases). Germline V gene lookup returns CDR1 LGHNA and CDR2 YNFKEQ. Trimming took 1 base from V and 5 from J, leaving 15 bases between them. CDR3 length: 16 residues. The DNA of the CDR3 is TGTGCCAGCAGCCAAGGAGGTGGGGGGGGCAACAATGAGCAGTTCTTC. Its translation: CASSQGGGGGNNEQFF.

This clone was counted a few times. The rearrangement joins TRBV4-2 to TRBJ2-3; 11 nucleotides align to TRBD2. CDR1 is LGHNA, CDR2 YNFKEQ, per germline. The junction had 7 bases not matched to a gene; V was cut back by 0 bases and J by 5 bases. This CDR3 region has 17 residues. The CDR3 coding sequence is TGTGCCAGCAGCCAAGATGGTAGCGGGGGGGGTGGAGATACGCAGTATTTT. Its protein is CASSQDGSGGGGDTQYF.

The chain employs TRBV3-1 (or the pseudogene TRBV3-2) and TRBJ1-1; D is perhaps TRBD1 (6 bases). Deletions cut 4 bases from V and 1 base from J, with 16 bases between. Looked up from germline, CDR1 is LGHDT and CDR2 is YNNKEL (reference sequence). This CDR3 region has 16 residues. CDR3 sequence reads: CASSRDRGLGNTEAFF. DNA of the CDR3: TGTGCCAGCAGCCGAGATAGGGGGTTGGGGAACACTGAAGCTTTCTTT.

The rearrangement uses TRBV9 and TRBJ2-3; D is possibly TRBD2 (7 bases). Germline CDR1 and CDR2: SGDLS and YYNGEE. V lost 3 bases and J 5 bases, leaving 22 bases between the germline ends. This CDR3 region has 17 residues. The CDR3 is CASSAPGRGLQGDTQYF. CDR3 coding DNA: TGTGCCAGCAGCGCCCCGGGCCGGGGACTACAGGGAGATACGCAGTATTTT.

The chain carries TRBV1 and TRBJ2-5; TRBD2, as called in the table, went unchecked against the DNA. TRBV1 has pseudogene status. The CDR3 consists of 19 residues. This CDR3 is CTSSQRKPSLAGGRKTQYF. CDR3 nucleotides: TGCACCAGCAGCCAAAGGAAGCCCTCTCTAGCGGGGGGGCGTAAGACCCAGTACTTC.

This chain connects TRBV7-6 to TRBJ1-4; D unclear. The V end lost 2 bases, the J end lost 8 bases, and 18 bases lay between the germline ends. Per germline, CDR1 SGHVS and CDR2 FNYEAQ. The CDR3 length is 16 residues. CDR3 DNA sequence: TGTGCCAGCAGCTTATCCTGGAAAGGAGGTGGAGAAAAACTGTTTTTT. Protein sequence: CASSLSWKGGGEKLFF. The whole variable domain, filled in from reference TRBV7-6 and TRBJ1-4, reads GAGVSQSPRYKVTKRGQDVALRCDPISGHVSLYWYRQALGQGPEFLTYFNYEAQQDKSGLPNDRFSAERPEGSISTLTIQRTEQRDSAMYRCASSLSWKGGGEKLFFGSGTQLSVL.

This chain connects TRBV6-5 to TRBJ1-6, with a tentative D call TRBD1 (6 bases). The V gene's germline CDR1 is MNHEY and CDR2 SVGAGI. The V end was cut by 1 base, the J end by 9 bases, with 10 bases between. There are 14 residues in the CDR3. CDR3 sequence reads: CASSYYGQSSPLHF. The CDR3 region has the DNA TGTGCCAGCAGTTACTACGGACAGAGTTCACCCCTCCACTTT.

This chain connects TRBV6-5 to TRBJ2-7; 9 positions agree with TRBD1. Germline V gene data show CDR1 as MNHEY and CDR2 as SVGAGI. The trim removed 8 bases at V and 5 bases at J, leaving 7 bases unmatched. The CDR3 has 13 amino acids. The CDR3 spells CASRDRGVHEQYF. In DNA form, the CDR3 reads TGTGCCAGCCGAGACAGGGGGGTACACGAGCAGTACTTC.

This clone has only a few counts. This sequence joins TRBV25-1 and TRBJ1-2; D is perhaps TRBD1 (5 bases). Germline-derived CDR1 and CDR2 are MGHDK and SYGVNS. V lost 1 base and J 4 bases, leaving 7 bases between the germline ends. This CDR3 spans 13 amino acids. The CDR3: CASSESGGYGYTF. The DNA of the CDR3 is TGTGCCAGCAGTGAATCCGGGGGCTATGGCTACACCTTC.

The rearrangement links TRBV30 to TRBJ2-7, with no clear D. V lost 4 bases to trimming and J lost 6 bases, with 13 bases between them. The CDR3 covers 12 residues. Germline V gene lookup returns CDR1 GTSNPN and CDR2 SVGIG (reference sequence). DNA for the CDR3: TGTGCCTGGACACCTGGAAGAGGCGAGCAGTACTTC. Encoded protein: CAWTPGRGEQYF.

The CDR3 protein is CASSESGNAQAHFQETQYF. Here the CDR3 DNA reads TGCGCCAGCAGTGAGTCCGGAAATGCACAGGCCCATTTTCAAGAGACCCAGTACTTC. The V call is TRBV10-1, the J call TRBJ2-5, with D maybe TRBD1 (5 bases). Looked up from germline, CDR1 is WNHNN and CDR2 is SYGVQD (reference sequence). This CDR3 is 19 amino acids long. V was cut by 0 bases and J by 2 bases, with 22 bases left in between.

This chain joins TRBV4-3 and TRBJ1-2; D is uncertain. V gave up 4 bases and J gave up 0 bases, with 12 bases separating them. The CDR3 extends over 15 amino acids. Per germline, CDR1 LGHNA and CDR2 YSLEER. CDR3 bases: TGCGCCAGCAGCCCAATGGAGGGAGCTAACTATGGCTACACCTTC. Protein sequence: CASSPMEGANYGYTF.

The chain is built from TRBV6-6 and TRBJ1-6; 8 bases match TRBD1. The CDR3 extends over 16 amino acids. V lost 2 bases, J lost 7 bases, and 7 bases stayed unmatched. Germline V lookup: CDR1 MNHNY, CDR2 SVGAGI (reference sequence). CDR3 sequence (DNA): TGTGCCAGCAGTTACACACCGGACAGGGCGAATTCACCCCTCCACTTT. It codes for CASSYTPDRANSPLHF.

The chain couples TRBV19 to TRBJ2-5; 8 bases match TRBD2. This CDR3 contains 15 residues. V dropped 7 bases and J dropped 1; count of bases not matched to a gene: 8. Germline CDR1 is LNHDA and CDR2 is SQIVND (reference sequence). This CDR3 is CASKRAGGPQETQYF. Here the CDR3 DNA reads TGTGCCAGTAAGAGGGCGGGGGGCCCCCAAGAGACCCAGTACTTC.

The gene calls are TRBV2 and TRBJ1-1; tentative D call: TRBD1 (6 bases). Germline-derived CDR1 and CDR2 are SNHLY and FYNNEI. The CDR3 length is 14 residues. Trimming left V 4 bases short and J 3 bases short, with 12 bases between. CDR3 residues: CASSVRGGYTEAFF. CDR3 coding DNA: TGTGCCAGCAGTGTCCGTGGGGGCTACACTGAAGCTTTCTTT. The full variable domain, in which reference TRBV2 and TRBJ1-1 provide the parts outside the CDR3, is EPEVTQTPSHQVTQMGQEVILRCVPISNHLYFYWYRQILGQKVEFLVSFYNNEISEKSEIFDDQFSVERPDGSNFTLKIRSTKLEDSAMYFCASSVRGGYTEAFFGQGTRLTVV.

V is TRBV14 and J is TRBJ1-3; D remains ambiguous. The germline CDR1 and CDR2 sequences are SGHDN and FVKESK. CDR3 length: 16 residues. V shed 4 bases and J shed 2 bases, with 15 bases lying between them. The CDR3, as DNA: TGTGCCAGCAGCCCACTAGGGCCTGCCACTGGAAACACCATATATTTT. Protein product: CASSPLGPATGNTIYF.

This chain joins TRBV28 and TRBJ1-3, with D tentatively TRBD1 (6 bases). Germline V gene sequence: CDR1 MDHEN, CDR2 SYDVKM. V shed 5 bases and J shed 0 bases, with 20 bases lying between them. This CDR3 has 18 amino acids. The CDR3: CASSTPLGGARSGNTIYF. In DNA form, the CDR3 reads TGTGCCAGCAGTACCCCCCTCGGGGGGGCACGCTCTGGAAACACCATATATTTT.

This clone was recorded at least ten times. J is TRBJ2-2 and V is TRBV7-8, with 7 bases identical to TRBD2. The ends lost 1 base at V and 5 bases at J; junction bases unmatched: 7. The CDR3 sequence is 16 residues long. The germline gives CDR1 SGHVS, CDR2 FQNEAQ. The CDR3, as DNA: TGTGCCAGCAGCTTAGTCCCAGGGAGGGTAACCGGGGAGCTGTTTTTT. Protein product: CASSLVPGRVTGELFF.